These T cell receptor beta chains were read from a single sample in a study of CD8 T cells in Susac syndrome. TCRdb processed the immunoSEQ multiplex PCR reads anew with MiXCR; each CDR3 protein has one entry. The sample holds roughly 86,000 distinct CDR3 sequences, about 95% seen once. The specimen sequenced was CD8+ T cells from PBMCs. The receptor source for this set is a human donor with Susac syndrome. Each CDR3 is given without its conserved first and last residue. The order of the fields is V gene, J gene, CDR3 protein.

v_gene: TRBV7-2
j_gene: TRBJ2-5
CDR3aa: ASSLPQGGTQY

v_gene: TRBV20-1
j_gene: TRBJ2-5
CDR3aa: SASGTVQETQY

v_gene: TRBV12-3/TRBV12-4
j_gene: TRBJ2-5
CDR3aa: ASSVGQTQY

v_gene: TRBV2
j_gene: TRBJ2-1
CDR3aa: ASSELTSGEGEQF

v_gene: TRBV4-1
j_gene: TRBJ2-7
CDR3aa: ASSQGGTGDEQY

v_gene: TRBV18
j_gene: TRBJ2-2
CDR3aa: ASSPPAGNTGELF

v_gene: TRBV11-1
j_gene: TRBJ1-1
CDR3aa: ASSLGPVTEAF

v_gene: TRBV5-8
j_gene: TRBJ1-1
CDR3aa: ASSNRQVNTEAF

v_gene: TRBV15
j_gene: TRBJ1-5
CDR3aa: ATTELRSNQPQH

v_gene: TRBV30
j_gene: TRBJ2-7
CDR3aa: AWSSGIVYEQY

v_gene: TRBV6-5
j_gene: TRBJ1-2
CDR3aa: ASARRDGEGYT